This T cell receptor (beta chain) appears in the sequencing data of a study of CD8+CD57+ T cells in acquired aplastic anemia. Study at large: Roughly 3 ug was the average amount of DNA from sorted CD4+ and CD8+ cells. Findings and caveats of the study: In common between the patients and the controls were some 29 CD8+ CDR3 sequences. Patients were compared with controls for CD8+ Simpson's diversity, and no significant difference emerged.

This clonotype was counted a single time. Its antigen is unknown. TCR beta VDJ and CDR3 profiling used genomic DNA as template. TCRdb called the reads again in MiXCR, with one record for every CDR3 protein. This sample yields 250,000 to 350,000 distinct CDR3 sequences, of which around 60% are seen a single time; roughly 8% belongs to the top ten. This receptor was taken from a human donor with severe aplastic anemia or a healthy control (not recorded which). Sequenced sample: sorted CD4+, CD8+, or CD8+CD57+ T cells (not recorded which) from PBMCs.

The CDR3 sequence: CSARRNSEQFF. Here the CDR3 DNA reads TGCAGTGCTAGACGTAACTCTGAGCAGTTCTTC. V usage is TRBV20-1 and J usage is TRBJ2-1, with unresolved D. Germline CDR1 DFQATT, CDR2 SNEGSKA (reference sequence). V lost 2 bases, J lost 9 bases, and 8 bases lay in between. CDR3 length: 11 residues.